The rows below give T cell receptor beta chains drawn from one sample of a study of blood T cell repertoires in COVID-19. The assay was immunoSEQ multiplex PCR, and TCRdb's table has in-frame clones only and misses some. The table lists roughly 220,000 clones, about 86% of them singletons, with 3.8% in the top ten. The sequenced sample consisted of PBMCs or T cells enriched from blood (not recorded which). The receptors here all came from a woman aged 40 to 49 with acute COVID-19. The CDR3 runs from the conserved cysteine through the conserved F or W. The order of the fields is CDR3 length, V gene, D gene, J gene, clone size, CDR3 protein, CDR3 DNA. D genes are given only for firm matches. Clone size is given for some rows only: seen once, a few or many times, or a class if the clone is expanded.

17	TRBV11-2	.	TRBJ2-3	.	CASSLEAWRGFTDTQYF	TGTGCCAGCAGCTTAGAGGCGTGGCGGGGATTCACAGATACGCAGTATTTT
14	TRBV28	.	TRBJ2-5	.	CASSLFRGKETQYF	TGTGCCAGCAGTTTATTTCGAGGAAAAGAGACCCAGTACTTC
14	TRBV3-1/TRBV3-2	.	TRBJ1-2	.	CASSLEGQAYGYTF	TGTGCCAGCAGCCTCGAGGGCCAGGCCTATGGCTACACCTTC
16	TRBV4-1	TRBD2	TRBJ2-1	few	CASSHVGTSAYNEQFF	TGCGCCAGCAGCCACGTTGGGACTAGCGCGTACAATGAGCAGTTCTTC
14	TRBV9	TRBD2	TRBJ2-7	.	CASSVAGGPYEQYF	TGTGCCAGCAGCGTAGCGGGAGGGCCGTACGAGCAGTACTTC
17	TRBV9	TRBD2	TRBJ2-3	once	CASSVGIGTSGTDTQYF	TGTGCCAGCAGCGTAGGAATCGGGACTAGCGGGACAGATACGCAGTATTTT
17	TRBV7-6	TRBD1	TRBJ1-6	.	CASSSCQGEDYNSPLHF	TGTGCCAGCAGCTCGTGCCAGGGGGAAGACTATAATTCACCCCTCCACTTT
18	TRBV19	TRBD1	TRBJ1-5	.	CASTKGQGPSYSNQPQHF	TGTGCCAGTACTAAGGGACAGGGCCCCTCTTATAGCAATCAGCCCCAGCATTTT
14	TRBV29-1	.	TRBJ2-2	.	CSVARDPNTGELFF	TGCAGCGTTGCGCGGGACCCGAACACCGGGGAGCTGTTTTTT
15	TRBV11-3	.	TRBJ1-4	.	CASSLGEATNEKLFF	TGTGCCAGCAGCTTAGGGGAGGCAACTAATGAAAAACTGTTTTTT